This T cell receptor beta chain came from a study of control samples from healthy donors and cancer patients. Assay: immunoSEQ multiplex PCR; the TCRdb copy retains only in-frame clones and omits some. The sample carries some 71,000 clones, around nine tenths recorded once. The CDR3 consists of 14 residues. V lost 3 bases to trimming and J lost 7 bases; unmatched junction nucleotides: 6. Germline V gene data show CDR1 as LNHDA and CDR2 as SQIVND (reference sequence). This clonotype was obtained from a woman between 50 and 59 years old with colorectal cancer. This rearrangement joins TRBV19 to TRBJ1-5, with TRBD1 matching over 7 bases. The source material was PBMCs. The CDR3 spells CASSMTGIGQPQHF. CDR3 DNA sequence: TGTGCCAGTAGTATGACAGGGATCGGCCAGCCCCAGCATTTT.